This T cell receptor (beta chain) is from a study of PD-1 blockade in classical Hodgkin lymphoma. At the level of the study: Treatment was intravenous nivolumab, 3 mg/kg every 2 weeks, until progression.

Every patient was affected by relapse after autologous stem cell transplantation, while exposure to brentuximab vedotin was not uniform. Best overall response was complete response, partial response or progressive disease in these relapsed/refractory classical Hodgkin lymphoma patients. The CDR3 length is 15 residues. Trimming shortened V by 0 bases and J by 1 base, and 10 bases separated the two germline ends. The germline V gene has CDR1 SGHDT and CDR2 YYEEEE. Overall study findings and caveats: Diminished baseline TCR diversity has been reported in newly diagnosed patients relative to healthy donors.

Comments on this clone: Its antigen is as yet unknown.

TCRdb's table, derived via immunoSEQ multiplex PCR, lists solely in-frame clones and lacks some. The sample yields 13,000 to 15,000 clones, about four fifths seen once. Sequencing used peripheral blood mononuclear cells (PBMCs), obtained at baseline. This receptor was identified in a human donor with classical Hodgkin lymphoma. This chain links TRBV5-6 with TRBJ1-1, with TRBD1 as a possible D gene (6 bases). CDR3 amino acids: CASSLVGGGNTEAFF. CDR3 in DNA: TGTGCCAGCAGCTTGGTAGGGGGAGGGAACACTGAAGCTTTCTTT. Using reference TRBV5-6 and TRBJ1-1 for the parts outside the CDR3, the full variable domain is DAGVTQSPTHLIKTRGQQVTLRCSPKSGHDTVSWYQQALGQGPQFIFQYYEEEERQRGNFPDRFSGHQFPNYSSELNVNALLLGDSALYLCASSLVGGGNTEAFFGQGTRLTVV.